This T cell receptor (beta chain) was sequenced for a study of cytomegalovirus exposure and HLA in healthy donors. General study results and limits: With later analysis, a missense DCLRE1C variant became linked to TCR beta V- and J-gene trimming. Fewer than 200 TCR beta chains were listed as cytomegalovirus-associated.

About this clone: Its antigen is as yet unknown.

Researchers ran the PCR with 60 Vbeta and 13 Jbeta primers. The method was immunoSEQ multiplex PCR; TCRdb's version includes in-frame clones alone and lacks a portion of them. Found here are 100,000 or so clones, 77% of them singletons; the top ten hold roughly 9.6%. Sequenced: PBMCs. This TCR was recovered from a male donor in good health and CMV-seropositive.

DNA for the CDR3: TGTGCCAGCAGCGAGGGGGGGCCCTCCTACGAGCAGTACTTC. Residues: CASSEGGPSYEQYF. The gene calls are TRBV9 and TRBJ2-7; possible D gene TRBD2, 7 bases. The V gene's germline CDR1 is SGDLS and CDR2 YYNGEE. Trimming removed 3 bases from V and 0 bases from J, with 10 bases in between. The CDR3 is made up of 14 amino acids.